This TCR beta chain is from a study of cytomegalovirus exposure and HLA in healthy donors. General study results and limits: A classifier reportedly called cytomegalovirus status with high sensitivity and specificity. Over 150 TCR beta chains were listed as cytomegalovirus-associated.

TCRdb keeps only in-frame clones here, not all; method: immunoSEQ multiplex PCR. The sample includes 150,000 or so clones, around 87% seen only once; the top ten take roughly 1.4%. As to this clone: Its antigen is not identified.

Donors were drawn from the approximately 130-subject validation cohort, separate from the approximately 680-subject first cohort. Trimming at V came to 7 bases and at J to 4 bases, leaving 3 bases not matched to a gene. The CDR3 contains 13 residues. Germline CDR1 is MNHEY and CDR2 is SVGAGI. This chain connects TRBV6-5 to TRBJ1-1, with 10 bases lining up with TRBD1. Material for sequencing was PBMCs. The receptor comes from a woman aged 25 to 39 in good health and CMV-seronegative. In nucleotides, the CDR3 is TGTGCCAGCACCCGGACAGGGGGCACTGAAGCTTTCTTT. Its protein is CASTRTGGTEAFF.